These 13 T cell receptor beta chains were all obtained from the same sample, sequenced in a study of T cells after yellow fever vaccination. TCRdb re-derived calls from the 5' RACE reads in MiXCR, one entry per CDR3 protein. This sample yields some 320,000 distinct CDR3 sequences, of which 3.5% to 5% are seen a single time; just under 20% belongs to the top ten. This specimen consisted of PBMCs, obtained 15 days after the yellow fever booster vaccination. The receptors were sampled from a man younger than 35 who received the YFV17D yellow fever vaccine.

V usage is TRBV20-1 and J usage is TRBJ2-2; tentative D call: TRBD1 (6 bases). V was cut by 2 bases and J by 7 bases, with 20 bases left in between. Per germline, CDR1 DFQATT and CDR2 SNEGSKA (reference sequence). The CDR3 spans 16 residues. The CDR3 DNA reads TGCAGTGCTAGAAAGGACGGACAGTTCGTTGGCGGGGAGCTGTTTTTT. Its protein product is CSARKDGQFVGGELFF.

This clonotype was recorded at least ten times. V and J are TRBV3-1 and TRBJ2-3; possible D gene TRBD1, 5 bases. The germline CDR1 and CDR2 sequences are LGHDT and YNNKEL (reference sequence). The ends were cut back, 0 bases at V and 6 bases at J, with 16 bases in the middle. This CDR3 is 16 amino acids long. CDR3 residues: CASSQDGLLRGDTQYF. In DNA, the CDR3 is TGTGCCAGCAGCCAAGATGGTCTCCTTAGGGGCGATACGCAGTATTTT.

This clonotype was observed many times. The chain employs TRBV20-1 and TRBJ1-5; maybe TRBD1 (5 bases). CDR3 length: 16 amino acids. Trimming pared 0 bases from V and 4 bases from J, leaving 16 bases between. Germline V CDR1 and CDR2: DFQATT, SNEGSKA (reference sequence). CDR3 protein: CSAREGGFDRNQPQHF. As DNA, the CDR3 is TGCAGTGCTAGAGAGGGGGGGTTCGATAGAAATCAGCCCCAGCATTTT.

This clonotype was picked up a small number of times. V and J are TRBV29-1 and TRBJ2-1; 8 bases fit TRBD1. CDR3 length: 17 amino acids. V shed 1 base and J 0 bases; nucleotides not matched to a gene: 8. Germline CDR1 SQVTM, CDR2 ANQGSEA. The DNA of the CDR3 is TGCAGCGTTGAAGCCCGGACAGGGCCCTTCTCCTACAATGAGCAGTTCTTC. Protein sequence: CSVEARTGPFSYNEQFF.

This clonotype was detected many times. The V gene is TRBV20-1, the J gene TRBJ1-2; D is unclear. Deletions cut 3 bases from V and 4 bases from J, with 15 bases between. Germline CDR1 is DFQATT and CDR2 is SNEGSKA (reference sequence). The CDR3 is 14 residues long. This CDR3 is CSARVREGGYGYTF. The DNA for the CDR3 is TGCAGTGCTAGGGTTCGGGAAGGAGGCTATGGCTACACCTTC.

This clonotype was picked up many times. V usage is TRBV12-3 or TRBV12-4 and J usage is TRBJ2-2; D gene unclear. The CDR3 is made up of 13 amino acids. The V end was cut by 3 bases, the J end by 6 bases, with 8 bases between. CDR3 protein: CASSFSPPGELFF. CDR3 in DNA: TGTGCCAGCAGTTTTAGTCCTCCCGGGGAGCTGTTTTTT.

This clonotype showed up many times. The V gene is TRBV20-1, the J gene TRBJ1-5; 12 nucleotides agree with TRBD1. This CDR3 is built from 18 residues. V lost 0 bases and J lost 2; bases outside the gene matches: 8. The germline V gene has CDR1 DFQATT and CDR2 SNEGSKA (reference sequence). The CDR3 reads CSARDFGDRGLGNQPQHF. CDR3 coding DNA: TGCAGTGCTAGAGATTTTGGGGACAGGGGGCTTGGCAATCAGCCCCAGCATTTT.

The V and J genes are TRBV5-1 and TRBJ2-2; 7 bases align to TRBD1. Germline values: CDR1 SGHRS, CDR2 YFSETQ. This CDR3 comprises 17 residues. V was clipped by 7 bases and J by 3 bases; unmatched bases: 15. The CDR3 sequence: CASRYDRAGGDTGELFF. DNA for the CDR3: TGCGCCAGCCGCTACGATCGGGCAGGGGGAGACACCGGGGAGCTGTTTTTT.

The J gene is TRBJ1-2, the V gene TRBV7-2; D is undetermined. Trimming took 5 bases from V and 6 from J, leaving 19 bases between them. The CDR3 is 15 amino acids. Looked up from germline, CDR1 is SGHTA and CDR2 is FQGNSA. This CDR3 reads CASSLEPRGGNGYTF. The CDR3 DNA reads TGTGCCAGCAGCCTAGAACCGCGGGGAGGGAATGGCTACACCTTC.

This clonotype was seen a handful of times. The gene calls are TRBV20-1 and TRBJ2-1; the D gene is possibly TRBD2 (5 bases). The CDR3 sequence is 12 residues long. Germline V gene sequence: CDR1 DFQATT, CDR2 SNEGSKA (reference sequence). V dropped 7 bases and J dropped 7 bases, with 14 bases sitting between them. CDR3 sequence: CSGTGLGNEQFF. DNA for the CDR3: TGCAGTGGGACGGGGTTAGGAAATGAGCAGTTCTTC.

This clonotype has at least ten counts. V usage is TRBV7-9 and J usage is TRBJ2-3; 8 nucleotides agree with TRBD1. The junction had 13 bases not matched to a gene; V was cut back by 5 bases and J by 0 bases. CDR3 size: 18 residues. Germline assignment: CDR1 SEHNR and CDR2 FQNEAQ (reference sequence). The CDR3 nucleotides read TGTGCCAGCAGCAGCCCGAAGACAGGGGACCTTAGCACAGATACGCAGTATTTT. The encoded protein is CASSSPKTGDLSTDTQYF.

This clonotype has only a few counts. The rearrangement joins TRBV7-9 to TRBJ1-1; D not resolved. CDR3 length: 17 residues. The germline CDR1 and CDR2 sequences are SEHNR and FQNEAQ (reference sequence). Deletions cut 4 bases from V and 5 bases from J, with 23 bases between. CDR3 loop: CASSSVRPGGRKTEAFF. For the CDR3, the DNA is TGTGCCAGCAGCTCCGTTAGGCCAGGTGGGAGAAAGACTGAAGCTTTCTTT.

This chain links TRBV19 with TRBJ2-3; unclear D gene. The germline CDR1 and CDR2 sequences are LNHDA and SQIVND (reference sequence). V was cut by 3 bases and J by 4 bases, with 11 bases left in between. CDR3 length: 14 amino acids. CDR3 protein: CASSMGSPADTQYF. The CDR3 DNA is TGTGCCAGTAGTATGGGCTCCCCCGCAGATACGCAGTATTTT.